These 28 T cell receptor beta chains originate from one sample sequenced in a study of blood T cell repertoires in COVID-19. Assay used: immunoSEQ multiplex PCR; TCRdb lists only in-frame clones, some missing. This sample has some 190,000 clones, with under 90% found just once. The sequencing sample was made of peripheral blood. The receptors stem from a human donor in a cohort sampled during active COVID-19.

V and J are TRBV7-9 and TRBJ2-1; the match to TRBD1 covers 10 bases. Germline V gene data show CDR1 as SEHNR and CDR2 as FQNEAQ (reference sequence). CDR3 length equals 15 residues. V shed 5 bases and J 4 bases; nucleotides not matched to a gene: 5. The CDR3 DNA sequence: TGTGCCAGCAGCCCCCAGGGACAGGGGTACAATGAGCAGTTCTTC. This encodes CASSPQGQGYNEQFF.

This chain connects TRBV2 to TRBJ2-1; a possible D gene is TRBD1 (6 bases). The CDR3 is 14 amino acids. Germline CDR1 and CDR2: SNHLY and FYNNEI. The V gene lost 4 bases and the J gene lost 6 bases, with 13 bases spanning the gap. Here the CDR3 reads CASSVLQGINEQFF. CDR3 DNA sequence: TGTGCCAGCAGTGTGTTGCAGGGGATCAATGAGCAGTTCTTC.

The CDR3 coding sequence is TGTGCCACCAGTGATCTTCCAGGCCGGGAGCTGTTTTTT. Translation gives CATSDLPGRELFF. The gene calls are TRBV24-1 and TRBJ2-2; D gene uncertain. This CDR3 is 13 amino acids long. CDR1 is KGHDR and CDR2 is SFDVKD in the germline V gene. Trimming shortened V by 3 bases and J by 9 bases, and 10 bases separated the two germline ends.

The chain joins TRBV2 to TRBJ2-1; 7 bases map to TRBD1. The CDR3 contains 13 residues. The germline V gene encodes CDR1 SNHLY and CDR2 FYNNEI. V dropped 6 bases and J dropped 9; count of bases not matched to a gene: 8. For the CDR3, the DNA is TGTGCCAGCAGGATACAGGGGCTCGGTGAGCAGTTCTTC. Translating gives CASRIQGLGEQFF.

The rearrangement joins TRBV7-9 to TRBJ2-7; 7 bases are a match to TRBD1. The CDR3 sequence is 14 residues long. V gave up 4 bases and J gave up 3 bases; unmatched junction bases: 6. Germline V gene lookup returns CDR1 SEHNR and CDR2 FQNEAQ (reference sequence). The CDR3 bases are TGTGCCAGCAGCTCGTTGAGACAGGGCTACGAGCAGTACTTC. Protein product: CASSSLRQGYEQYF. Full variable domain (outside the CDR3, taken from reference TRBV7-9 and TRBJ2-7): DTGVSQNPRHKITKRGQNVTFRCDPISEHNRLYWYRQTLGQGPEFLTYFQNEAQLEKSRLLSDRFSAERPKGSFSTLEIQRTEQGDSAMYLCASSSLRQGYEQYFGPGTRLTVT.

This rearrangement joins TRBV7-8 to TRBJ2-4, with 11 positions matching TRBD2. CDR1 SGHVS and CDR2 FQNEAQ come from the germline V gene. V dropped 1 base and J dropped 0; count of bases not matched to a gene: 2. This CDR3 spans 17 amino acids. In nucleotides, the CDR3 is TGTGCCAGCAGCTTAGTAGCGGGGGGGCTAGCCAAAAACATTCAGTACTTC. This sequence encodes CASSLVAGGLAKNIQYF.

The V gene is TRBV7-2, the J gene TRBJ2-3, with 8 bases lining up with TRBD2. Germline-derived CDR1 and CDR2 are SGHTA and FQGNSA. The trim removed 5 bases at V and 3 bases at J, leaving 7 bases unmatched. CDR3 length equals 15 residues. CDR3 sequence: CASSLIAGRTDTQYF. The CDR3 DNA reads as TGTGCCAGCAGCCTGATAGCGGGGAGAACAGATACGCAGTATTTT.

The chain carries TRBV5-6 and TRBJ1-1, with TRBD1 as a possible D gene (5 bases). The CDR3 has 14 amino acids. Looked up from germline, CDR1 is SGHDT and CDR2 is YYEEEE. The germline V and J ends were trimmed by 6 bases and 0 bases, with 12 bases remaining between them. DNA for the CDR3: TGTGCCAGCACCAGACAGATAATGAACACTGAAGCTTTCTTT. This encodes CASTRQIMNTEAFF.

In nucleotides, the CDR3 is TGCGCCAGCAGCTTGTCAGGACAGGGAAACACTGAAGCTTTCTTT. It yields the protein CASSLSGQGNTEAFF. V is TRBV5-1 and J is TRBJ1-1; the match to TRBD1 covers 8 bases. Germline values: CDR1 SGHRS, CDR2 YFSETQ. The CDR3 has 15 amino acids. V dropped 1 base and J dropped 2; count of bases not matched to a gene: 4. Together with reference TRBV5-1 and TRBJ1-1, the CDR3 gives the full variable domain: KAGVTQTPRYLIKTRGQQVTLSCSPISGHRSVSWYQQTPGQGLQFLFEYFSETQRNKGNFPGRFSGRQFSNSRSEMNVSTLELGDSALYLCASSLSGQGNTEAFFGQGTRLTVV.

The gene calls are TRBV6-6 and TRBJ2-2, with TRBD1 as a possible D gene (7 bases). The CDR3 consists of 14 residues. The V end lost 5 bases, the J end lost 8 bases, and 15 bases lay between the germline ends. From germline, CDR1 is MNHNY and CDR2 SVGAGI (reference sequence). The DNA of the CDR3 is TGTGCCAGCAGTGGATCCAGGGGGGAGGGGGAGCTGTTTTTT. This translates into CASSGSRGEGELFF.

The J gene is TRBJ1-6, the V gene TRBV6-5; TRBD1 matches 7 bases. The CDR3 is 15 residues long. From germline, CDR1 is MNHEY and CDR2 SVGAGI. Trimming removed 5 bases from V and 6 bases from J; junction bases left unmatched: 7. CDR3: CASSPLGQANSPLHF. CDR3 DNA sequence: TGTGCCAGCAGTCCCCTCGGACAGGCTAATTCACCCCTCCACTTT.

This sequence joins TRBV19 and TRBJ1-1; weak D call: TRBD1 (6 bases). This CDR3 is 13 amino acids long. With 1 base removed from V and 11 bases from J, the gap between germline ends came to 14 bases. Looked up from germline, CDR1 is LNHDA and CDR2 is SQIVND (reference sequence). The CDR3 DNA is TGTGCCAGTAGTATAGGGGCATTGGGGGCCGCTTTCTTT. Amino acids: CASSIGALGAAFF.

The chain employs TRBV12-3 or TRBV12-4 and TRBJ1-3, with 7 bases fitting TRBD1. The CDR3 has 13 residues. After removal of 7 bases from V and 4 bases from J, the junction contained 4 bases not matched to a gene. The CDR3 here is CASNQDRGNTIYF. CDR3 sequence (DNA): TGTGCCAGCAACCAGGACAGGGGAAACACCATATATTTT.

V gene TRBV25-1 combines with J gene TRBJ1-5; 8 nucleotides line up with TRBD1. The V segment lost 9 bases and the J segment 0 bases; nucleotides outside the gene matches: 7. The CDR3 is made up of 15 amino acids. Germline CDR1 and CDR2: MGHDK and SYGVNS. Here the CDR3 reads CASSQGGRSNQPQHF. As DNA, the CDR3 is TGTGCCAGTTCACAGGGGGGCCGTAGCAATCAGCCCCAGCATTTT.

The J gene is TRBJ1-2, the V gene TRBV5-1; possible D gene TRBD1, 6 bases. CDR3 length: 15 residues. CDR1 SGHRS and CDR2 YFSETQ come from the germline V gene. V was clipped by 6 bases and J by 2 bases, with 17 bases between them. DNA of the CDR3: TGCGCCAGCACTCTGGGGCAAACAGGGAACTATGGCTACACCTTC. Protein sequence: CASTLGQTGNYGYTF.

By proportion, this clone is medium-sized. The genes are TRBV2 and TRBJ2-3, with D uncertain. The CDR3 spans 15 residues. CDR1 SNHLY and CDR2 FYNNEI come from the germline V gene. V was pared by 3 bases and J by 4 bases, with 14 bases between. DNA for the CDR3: TGTGCCAGCAGTGACGAGGCAGCCTGGCCAGATACGCAGTATTTT. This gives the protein CASSDEAAWPDTQYF.

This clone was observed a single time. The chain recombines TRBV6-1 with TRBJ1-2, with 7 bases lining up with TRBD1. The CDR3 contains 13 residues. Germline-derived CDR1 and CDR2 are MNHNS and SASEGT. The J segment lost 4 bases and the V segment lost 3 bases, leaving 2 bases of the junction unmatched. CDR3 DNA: TGTGCCAGCAGTGAGCAGGGGGGCTATGGCTACACCTTC. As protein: CASSEQGGYGYTF.

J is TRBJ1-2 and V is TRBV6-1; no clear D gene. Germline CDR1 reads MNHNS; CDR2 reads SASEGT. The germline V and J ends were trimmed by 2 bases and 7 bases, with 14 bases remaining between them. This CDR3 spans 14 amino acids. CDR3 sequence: CASSESGSRGGYTF. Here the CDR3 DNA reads TGTGCCAGCAGTGAATCGGGATCTCGCGGTGGCTACACCTTC.

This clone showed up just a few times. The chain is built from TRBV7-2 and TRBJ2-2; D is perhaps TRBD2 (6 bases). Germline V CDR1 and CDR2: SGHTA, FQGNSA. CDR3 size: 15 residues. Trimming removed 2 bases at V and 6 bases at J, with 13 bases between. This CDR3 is CASSLREAPAGELFF. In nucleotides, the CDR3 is TGTGCCAGCAGCTTAAGGGAGGCGCCAGCCGGGGAGCTGTTTTTT.

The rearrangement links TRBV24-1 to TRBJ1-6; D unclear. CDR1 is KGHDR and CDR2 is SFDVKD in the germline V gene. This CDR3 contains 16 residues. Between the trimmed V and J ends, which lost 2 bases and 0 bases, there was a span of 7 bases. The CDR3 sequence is CATSDSGSSYNSPLHF. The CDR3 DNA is TGTGCCACCAGTGATTCGGGGAGCTCCTATAATTCACCCCTCCACTTT.

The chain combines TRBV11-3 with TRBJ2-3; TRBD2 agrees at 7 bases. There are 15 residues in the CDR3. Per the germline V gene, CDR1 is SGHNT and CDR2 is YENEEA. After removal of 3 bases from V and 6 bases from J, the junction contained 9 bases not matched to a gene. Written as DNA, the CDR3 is TGTGCCAGCAGCTTGGGGGGGGATTATACCGATACGCAGTATTTT. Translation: CASSLGGDYTDTQYF.

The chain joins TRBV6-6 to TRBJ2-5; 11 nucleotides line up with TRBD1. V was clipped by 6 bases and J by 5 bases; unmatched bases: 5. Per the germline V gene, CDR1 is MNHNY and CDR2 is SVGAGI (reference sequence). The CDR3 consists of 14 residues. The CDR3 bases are TGTGCCAGCAGGGGACAGGGGGATGTGGAGACCCAGTACTTC. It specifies CASRGQGDVETQYF.

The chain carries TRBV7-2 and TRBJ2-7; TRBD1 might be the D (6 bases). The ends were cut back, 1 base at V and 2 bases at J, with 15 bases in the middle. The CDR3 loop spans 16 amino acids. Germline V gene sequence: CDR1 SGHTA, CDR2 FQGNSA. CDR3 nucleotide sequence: TGTGCCAGCAGCTTAGGACAGGTGGGGACGCCCTACGAGCAGTACTTC. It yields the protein CASSLGQVGTPYEQYF.

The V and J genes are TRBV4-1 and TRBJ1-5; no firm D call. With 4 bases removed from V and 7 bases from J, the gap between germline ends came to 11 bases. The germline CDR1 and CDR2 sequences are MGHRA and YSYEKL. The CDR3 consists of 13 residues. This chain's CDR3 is CASSPRGSQPQHF. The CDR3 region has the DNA TGCGCCAGCAGCCCCCGGGGATCGCAGCCCCAGCATTTT.

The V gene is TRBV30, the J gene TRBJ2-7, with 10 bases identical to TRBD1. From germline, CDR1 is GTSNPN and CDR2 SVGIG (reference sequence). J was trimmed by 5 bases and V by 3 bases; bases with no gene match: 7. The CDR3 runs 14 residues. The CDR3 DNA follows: TGTGCCTGGAGACGGGACAGGGGCCTCCACGAGCAGTACTTC. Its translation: CAWRRDRGLHEQYF. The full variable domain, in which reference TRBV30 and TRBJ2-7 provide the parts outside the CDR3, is SQTIHQWPATLVQPVGSPLSLECTVEGTSNPNLYWYRQAAGRGLQLLFYSVGIGQISSEVPQNLSASRPQDRQFILSSKKLLLSDSGFYLCAWRRDRGLHEQYFGPGTRLTVT.

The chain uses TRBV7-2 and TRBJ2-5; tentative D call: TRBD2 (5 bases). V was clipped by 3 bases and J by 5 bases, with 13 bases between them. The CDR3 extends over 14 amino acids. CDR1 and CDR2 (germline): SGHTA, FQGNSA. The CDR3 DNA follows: TGTGCCAGCAGCTTTGTCCGGGGAGTTGAGACCCAGTACTTC. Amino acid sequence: CASSFVRGVETQYF.

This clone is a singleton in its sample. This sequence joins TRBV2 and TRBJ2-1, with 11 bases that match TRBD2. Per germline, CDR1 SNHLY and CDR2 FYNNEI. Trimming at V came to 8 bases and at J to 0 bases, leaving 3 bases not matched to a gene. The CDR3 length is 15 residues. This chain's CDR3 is CASSLAGGSYNEQFF. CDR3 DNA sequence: TGTGCCAGCTCCCTAGCGGGAGGCTCCTACAATGAGCAGTTCTTC.

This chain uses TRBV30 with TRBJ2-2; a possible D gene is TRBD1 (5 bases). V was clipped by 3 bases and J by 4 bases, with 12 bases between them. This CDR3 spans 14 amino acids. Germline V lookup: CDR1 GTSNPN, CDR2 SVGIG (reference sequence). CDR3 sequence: CAWSHRRLTGELFF. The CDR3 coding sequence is TGTGCCTGGAGCCACAGGAGACTCACCGGGGAGCTGTTTTTT.